Below are 11 T cell receptor beta chains sequenced from a single sample in a study of T cell repertoires in cytomegalovirus infection. TCRdb re-analysed the reads in MiXCR, keeping a single row per CDR3 protein. This sample has around 900,000 distinct CDR3 sequences, with about a third found just once. No antigen has been assigned to these receptors. The input for sequencing was cultured CD8+ T cells from PBMCs, taken from culture after CMV antigen stimulation. The receptors originated from a human donor in good health (CMV status not recorded). Some clones in this sample may be carry-over from other donors' samples.

The sample holds a few counts of this clonotype. The chain links TRBV9 to TRBJ2-3; 7 bases match TRBD2. The germline gives CDR1 SGDLS, CDR2 YYNGEE. Germline trimming cut 0 bases from V and 2 bases from J; bases unmatched to any gene: 9. The CDR3 runs to 17 residues. CDR3 nucleotide sequence: TGTGCCAGCAGCGTAGCTATAGCGGGCGAAACCACAGATACGCAGTATTTT. Protein: CASSVAIAGETTDTQYF.

This clonotype came up a few times. The rearrangement links TRBV7-3 to TRBJ1-6; D possibly corresponds to TRBD1 (5 bases). This CDR3 region has 11 residues. The V end lost 5 bases, the J end lost 13 bases, and 9 bases lay between the germline ends. Germline V gene sequence: CDR1 SGHTA, CDR2 FQGTGA. DNA for the CDR3: TGTGCCAGCAGCCTCGAGGGGCCCCTCCACTTT. Translating gives CASSLEGPLHF.

V and J are TRBV3-1 and TRBJ1-6; tentatively, D is TRBD1 (6 bases). Per the germline V gene, CDR1 is LGHDT and CDR2 is YNNKEL (reference sequence). The V end was cut by 4 bases, the J end by 10 bases, with 14 bases between. CDR3 length equals 14 residues. CDR3 residues: CASSPRQEFSPLHF. The CDR3, as DNA: TGTGCCAGCAGCCCTAGACAGGAATTCTCACCCCTCCACTTT.

The genes are TRBV20-1 and TRBJ2-1; no firm D call. Germline assignment: CDR1 DFQATT and CDR2 SNEGSKA (reference sequence). V was shortened by 2 bases and J by 1 base, with 6 bases between the two germline ends. The CDR3 consists of 13 residues. As DNA, the CDR3 is TGCAGTGCTAGACCGAAATCCTACAATGAGCAGTTCTTC. This sequence encodes CSARPKSYNEQFF.

The chain couples TRBV11-3 to TRBJ2-1; 7 nucleotides align to TRBD1. The CDR3 runs 15 residues. Losses at the gene ends were 5 bases for V and 3 bases for J; bases not matched to a gene: 7. Per germline, CDR1 SGHNT and CDR2 YENEEA. The CDR3 spells CASSPNTGVYNEQFF. CDR3 sequence (DNA): TGTGCCAGCAGCCCAAACACAGGGGTCTACAATGAGCAGTTCTTC. The full variable domain, in which reference TRBV11-3 and TRBJ2-1 provide the parts outside the CDR3, is EAGVVQSPRYKIIEKKQPVAFWCNPISGHNTLYWYLQNLGQGPELLIRYENEEAVDDSQLPKDRFSAERLKGVDSTLKIQPAELGDSAVYLCASSPNTGVYNEQFFGPGTRLTVL.

The chain couples TRBV19 to TRBJ1-1, with TRBD1 as a possible D gene (6 bases). Trimming cost V 5 bases and J 3 bases, with 16 bases left between them. This CDR3 contains 15 residues. The germline gives CDR1 LNHDA, CDR2 SQIVND (reference sequence). Written as DNA, the CDR3 is TGTGCCAGTAGTCCAAAAGGGGGGCCGGACACTGAAGCTTTCTTT. It codes for CASSPKGGPDTEAFF.

The chain is built from TRBV6-6 and TRBJ2-1; D possibly corresponds to TRBD1 (5 bases). CDR1 and CDR2 (germline): MNHNY, SVGAGI (reference sequence). V was trimmed by 8 bases and J by 8 bases, leaving 7 bases between them. This CDR3 contains 10 residues. This chain's CDR3 is CASAGYEQFF. CDR3 nucleotide sequence: TGTGCCAGCGCAGGGTATGAGCAGTTCTTC.

This clonotype was counted between two and nine times. The chain combines TRBV4-1 with TRBJ2-2; D remains ambiguous. V lost 0 bases, J lost 5 bases, and 7 bases lay in between. The CDR3 totals 14 residues. Germline CDR1 and CDR2: MGHRA and YSYEKL. The CDR3 loop reads CASSQDDGTGELFF. The CDR3 DNA reads TGCGCCAGCAGCCAAGATGATGGGACCGGGGAGCTGTTTTTT.

The rearrangement joins TRBV7-9 to TRBJ2-2; D is perhaps TRBD2 (6 bases). Germline CDR1 reads SEHNR; CDR2 reads FQNEAQ (reference sequence). The CDR3 runs 15 residues. V lost 3 bases and J 4 bases, leaving 12 bases between the germline ends. The CDR3 sequence is CASSFSPGLTGELFF. The CDR3 DNA sequence: TGTGCCAGCAGCTTTTCTCCGGGACTCACCGGGGAGCTGTTTTTT.

The chain links TRBV10-1 to TRBJ2-7; 9 bases fit TRBD2. The CDR3 covers 14 residues. Trimming took 2 bases from V and 7 from J; bases not matched to a gene: 6. Germline V gene lookup returns CDR1 WNHNN and CDR2 SYGVQD (reference sequence). The CDR3 nucleotides are TGCGCCAGCAGTGAGCCGGGACTAGCAGAAGAGCAGTACTTC. Protein product: CASSEPGLAEEQYF.

Only a few counts were recorded for this clonotype. The V and J genes are TRBV2 and TRBJ1-4; 7 bases are shared with TRBD1. After removal of 5 bases from V and 3 bases from J, the junction contained 6 bases not matched to a gene. The V gene's germline CDR1 is SNHLY and CDR2 FYNNEI. This CDR3 contains 15 residues. CDR3 nucleotides: TGTGCCAGCAGTACCCAGGGGGAGTCTAATGAAAAACTGTTTTTT. It is translated as CASSTQGESNEKLFF.